This is a list of T cell receptor beta chains from one sample in a study of blood T cell repertoires in COVID-19. The assay was immunoSEQ multiplex PCR, and TCRdb's table has in-frame clones only and misses some. The sample lists about 140,000 clones, around 80% occurring once. The source material was peripheral blood. Receptors originate from a man aged 60 to 75 with active or convalescent COVID-19. CDR3s include the opening cysteine and the closing phenylalanine or tryptophan. D genes are given only for firm matches. A clone size is listed for some rows: how often the clone was seen (once, few, many), or a class if it is expanded.

D gene: TRBD1; V gene: TRBV27; clone size: .; CDR3 length: 15; J gene: TRBJ1-2; CDR3 DNA: TGTGCCAGCAGTTCCCCCCGGACAGGAACAGATGGCTACACCTTC; CDR3 protein: CASSSPRTGTDGYTF
D gene: TRBD2; V gene: TRBV18; clone size: .; CDR3 length: 17; J gene: TRBJ2-1; CDR3 DNA: TGTGCCAGCTCACCACCGATTAGCGGGAGGTCCTACAATGAGCAGTTCTTC; CDR3 protein: CASSPPISGRSYNEQFF
D gene: .; V gene: TRBV6-5; clone size: .; CDR3 length: 15; J gene: TRBJ1-2; CDR3 DNA: TGTGCCAGCAGTTACTCAGAGGGCGGGGGCTATGGCTACACCTTC; CDR3 protein: CASSYSEGGGYGYTF
D gene: .; V gene: TRBV12-1; clone size: .; CDR3 length: 14; J gene: TRBJ2-4; CDR3 DNA: TGTGCCAGCAGCTTTCAGGTTGCCAAAAACATTCAGTACTTC; CDR3 protein: CASSFQVAKNIQYF
D gene: .; V gene: TRBV6-2/TRBV6-3; clone size: .; CDR3 length: 16; J gene: TRBJ1-6; CDR3 DNA: TGTGCCAGCAGTGACTACAGCTACTCCTATAATTCACCCCTCCACTTT; CDR3 protein: CASSDYSYSYNSPLHF
D gene: .; V gene: TRBV2; clone size: .; CDR3 length: 13; J gene: TRBJ1-5; CDR3 DNA: TGTGCCAGCAGTGAAGGGCGGCGGCAGCCCCAGCATTTT; CDR3 protein: CASSEGRRQPQHF
D gene: .; V gene: TRBV7-9; clone size: once; CDR3 length: 15; J gene: TRBJ1-6; CDR3 DNA: TGTGCCAGCAGCTCTCGGTACAGGGTCAATTCACCCCTCCACTTT; CDR3 protein: CASSSRYRVNSPLHF
D gene: TRBD1; V gene: TRBV5-1; clone size: .; CDR3 length: 17; J gene: TRBJ1-1; CDR3 DNA: TGCGCCAGCAGCTTGGTGGGACAGGGGCAATTATCCACTGAAGCTTTCTTT; CDR3 protein: CASSLVGQGQLSTEAFF
D gene: .; V gene: TRBV13; clone size: once; CDR3 length: 13; J gene: TRBJ2-5; CDR3 DNA: TGTGCCAGCAGCTTACGGGGTGGGGAGACCCAGTACTTC; CDR3 protein: CASSLRGGETQYF
D gene: .; V gene: TRBV30; clone size: .; CDR3 length: 12; J gene: TRBJ1-2; CDR3 DNA: TGTGCCTGGAGTGTCAGGGGCTATGGCTACACCTTC; CDR3 protein: CAWSVRGYGYTF
D gene: TRBD1; V gene: TRBV7-2; clone size: .; CDR3 length: 15; J gene: TRBJ2-7; CDR3 DNA: TGTGCCAGCAGCTTAGTTGAGGACAGGGCCTACGAGCAGTACTTC; CDR3 protein: CASSLVEDRAYEQYF
D gene: .; V gene: TRBV3-1/TRBV3-2; clone size: .; CDR3 length: 14; J gene: TRBJ2-7; CDR3 DNA: TGTGCCAGCAGCCAAAGTACTTCGATCTACGAGCAGTACTTC; CDR3 protein: CASSQSTSIYEQYF
D gene: TRBD1; V gene: TRBV6-5; clone size: .; CDR3 length: 12; J gene: TRBJ1-2; CDR3 DNA: TGTGCCAGCAGTCAGGGGGCGCGTGGCTACACCTTC; CDR3 protein: CASSQGARGYTF
D gene: .; V gene: TRBV27; clone size: .; CDR3 length: 16; J gene: TRBJ2-2; CDR3 DNA: TGTGCCAGCAGGATAACAGGGCTTATTAACACCGGGGAGCTGTTTTTT; CDR3 protein: CASRITGLINTGELFF
D gene: .; V gene: TRBV28; clone size: .; CDR3 length: 17; J gene: TRBJ1-1; CDR3 DNA: TGTGCCAGCAGTTCTGGGGGGGTCTCAGGGAAGGGCACTGAAGCTTTCTTT; CDR3 protein: CASSSGGVSGKGTEAFF
D gene: .; V gene: TRBV11-2; clone size: .; CDR3 length: 17; J gene: TRBJ1-5; CDR3 DNA: TGTGCCAGCAGCTTAGCCCCACGGGGGAATAGCAATCAGCCCCAGCATTTT; CDR3 protein: CASSLAPRGNSNQPQHF
D gene: .; V gene: TRBV20-1; clone size: .; CDR3 length: 11; J gene: TRBJ1-2; CDR3 DNA: TGCAGTGCCACCGCGGGGGACGGCTACACCTTC; CDR3 protein: CSATAGDGYTF
D gene: .; V gene: TRBV7-2; clone size: .; CDR3 length: 15; J gene: TRBJ1-1; CDR3 DNA: TGTGCCAGCAGCCCTACGACAGGTTCTCGCACTGAAGCTTTCTTT; CDR3 protein: CASSPTTGSRTEAFF
D gene: TRBD1; V gene: TRBV7-2; clone size: few; CDR3 length: 15; J gene: TRBJ1-1; CDR3 DNA: TGTGCCAGCGGGGAATACAGGGGTGGGAACACTGAAGCTTTCTTT; CDR3 protein: CASGEYRGGNTEAFF
D gene: TRBD2; V gene: TRBV6-2/TRBV6-3; clone size: .; CDR3 length: 15; J gene: TRBJ2-1; CDR3 DNA: TGTGCCAGCAGTGACTGGACTAGCGGAGTTAATGAGCAGTTCTTC; CDR3 protein: CASSDWTSGVNEQFF
D gene: TRBD1; V gene: TRBV3-1/TRBV3-2; clone size: few; CDR3 length: 16; J gene: TRBJ2-2; CDR3 DNA: TGTGCCAGCAGCGATCCCGGGACAGCGAGCACCGGGGAGCTGTTTTTT; CDR3 protein: CASSDPGTASTGELFF
D gene: TRBD2; V gene: TRBV3-1/TRBV3-2; clone size: .; CDR3 length: 19; J gene: TRBJ2-1; CDR3 DNA: TGTGCCAGCAGCCAACAACCTTGGACAACTAGCGGGGTAAACAATGAGCAGTTCTTC; CDR3 protein: CASSQQPWTTSGVNNEQFF
D gene: TRBD1; V gene: TRBV7-8; clone size: .; CDR3 length: 15; J gene: TRBJ1-2; CDR3 DNA: TGTGCCAGCAGCTTAGTAAAGGGGGCGGGCTATGGCTACACCTTC; CDR3 protein: CASSLVKGAGYGYTF
D gene: TRBD1; V gene: TRBV3-1/TRBV3-2; clone size: .; CDR3 length: 14; J gene: TRBJ2-7; CDR3 DNA: TGTGCCAGCAGCCATGCCGGGACAGGGGTCGAGCAGTACTTC; CDR3 protein: CASSHAGTGVEQYF
D gene: .; V gene: TRBV7-9; clone size: .; CDR3 length: 12; J gene: TRBJ2-1; CDR3 DNA: TGTGCCAGCAGCCCTCCCGGCAATGAGCAGTTCTTC; CDR3 protein: CASSPPGNEQFF
D gene: .; V gene: TRBV4-3; clone size: .; CDR3 length: 14; J gene: TRBJ1-5; CDR3 DNA: TGCGCCAGCAGCCCCACTTCCGGCAATCAGCCCCAGCATTTT; CDR3 protein: CASSPTSGNQPQHF
D gene: TRBD1; V gene: TRBV19; clone size: .; CDR3 length: 14; J gene: TRBJ2-1; CDR3 DNA: TGTGCCAGTCGAAGACAGGGGGCGAGCAATGAGCAGTTCTTC; CDR3 protein: CASRRQGASNEQFF
D gene: TRBD2; V gene: TRBV5-1; clone size: .; CDR3 length: 15; J gene: TRBJ2-3; CDR3 DNA: TGCGCCAGCAGCTTTGGACTAGCGGGCACAGATACGCAGTATTTT; CDR3 protein: CASSFGLAGTDTQYF